This T cell receptor (beta chain) originates from a study of blood T cell repertoires in COVID-19. The authors' processing: Reference gene primer amplification yielded estimated nucleated cell counts. Libraries were prepared by immunoSEQ multiplex PCR; TCRdb keeps only in-frame clonotypes and omits some of them. That table gives V, J and clone size, and the DNA gave D and trimming. Of roughly 250,000 clones in the sample, about 85% were seen once. The V gene's germline CDR1 is WSHSY and CDR2 SAAADI. This CDR3 comprises 13 residues. Trimming took off 3 bases at V and 6 bases at J, with 9 bases between the two ends.

The clonotype was recovered from a woman aged 45-59 years who had recovered from COVID-19. The chain couples TRBV10-2 to TRBJ1-5, with D unresolved. Sequenced input: PBMCs or T cells enriched from blood (not recorded which). CDR3 protein: CASSELVGQPQHF. CDR3 DNA: TGCGCCAGCAGTGAATTAGTTGGTCAGCCCCAGCATTTT.